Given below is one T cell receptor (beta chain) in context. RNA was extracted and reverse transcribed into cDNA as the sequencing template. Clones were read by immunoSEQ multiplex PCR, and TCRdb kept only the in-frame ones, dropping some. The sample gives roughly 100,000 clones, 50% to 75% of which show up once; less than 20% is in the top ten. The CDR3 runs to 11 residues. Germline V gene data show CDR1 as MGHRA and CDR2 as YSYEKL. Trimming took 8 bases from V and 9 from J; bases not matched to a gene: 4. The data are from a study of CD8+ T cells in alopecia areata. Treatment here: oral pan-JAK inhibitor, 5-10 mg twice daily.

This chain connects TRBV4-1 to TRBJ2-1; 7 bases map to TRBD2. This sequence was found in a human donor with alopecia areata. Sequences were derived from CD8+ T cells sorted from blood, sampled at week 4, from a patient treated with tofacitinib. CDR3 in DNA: TGCGCCAGCGGGGGGGAGTTTGAGCAGTTCTTC. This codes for CASGGEFEQFF.